Listed below are T cell receptor beta chains from one sample, sequenced in a study of T cell responses to AZD1222 COVID-19 vaccine. Some clones are missing from TCRdb's copy, which holds only in-frame ones; the method was immunoSEQ multiplex PCR. The sample yields some 74,000 clones, approximately 80% seen once. The sequencing here drew on peripheral blood, taken on day 0 of AZD1222 vaccination. These receptors originate from an adult in good health. The CDR3 runs from the conserved cysteine through the conserved F or W. Each record gives: J gene, V gene, D gene, clone size, CDR3 DNA, CDR3 protein. D genes are given only for firm matches. Only some rows state a clone size, as once, few, many or a class for expanded clones.

>TRBJ2-1|TRBV24-1|.|.
TGTGCCACCAGTGATCCCACAGGATATGAGCAGTTCTTC
CATSDPTGYEQFF
>TRBJ1-1|TRBV4-1|.|few
TGCGCCAGCAGCCCCCGGGCCCTGAACACTGAAGCTTTCTTT
CASSPRALNTEAFF
>TRBJ2-3|TRBV5-6|TRBD2|.
TGTGCCAGCAGCTCGGGACTAGCGGGGGGTCACACAGATACGCAGTATTTT
CASSSGLAGGHTDTQYF
>TRBJ1-2|TRBV27|TRBD1|.
TGTGCCAGCAGTTGGGGACAGGGGTTCGGGTATGGCTACACCTTC
CASSWGQGFGYGYTF
>TRBJ1-4|TRBV4-1|.|.
TGCGCCAGCAGCCAAGTAATTGGGGGTGAAAAACTGTTTTTT
CASSQVIGGEKLFF
>TRBJ2-6|TRBV3-1/TRBV3-2|TRBD1|.
TGTGCCAGCAGCGGCGGACAGGGGGCTTCTGGGGCCAACGTCCTGACTTTC
CASSGGQGASGANVLTF
>TRBJ2-4|TRBV4-2|.|.
TGTGCCAGCAGCCAAGACTCCAGCGCCAAAAACATTCAGTACTTC
CASSQDSSAKNIQYF
>TRBJ1-2|TRBV21-1|.|.
TGTGCCAGCAGCCCCTCGGGTAGGGGGGACAGGGGGCAAATGGGTGGCTACACCTTC
CASSPSGRGDRGQMGGYTF
>TRBJ1-5|TRBV19|.|.
TGTGCCAGTAGAATGGGGAGAAATCAGCCCCAGCATTTT
CASRMGRNQPQHF
>TRBJ1-5|TRBV2|TRBD1|.
TGTGCCAGCAGTGCCGAACTCTGGACAGGGCCTTATCAGCCCCAGCATTTT
CASSAELWTGPYQPQHF
>TRBJ1-4|TRBV3-1/TRBV3-2|.|.
TGTGCCAGCAGCCAAGGGTTGGACGAAAAACTGTTTTTT
CASSQGLDEKLFF
>TRBJ1-5|TRBV2|.|.
TGTGCCAGCAAGGGTGATAGCAATCAGCCCCAGCATTTT
CASKGDSNQPQHF
>TRBJ1-2|TRBV6-2/TRBV6-3|.|.
TGTGCCAGCAGCCCCCTGCGGAACGGAGCCTATGGCTACACCTTC
CASSPLRNGAYGYTF
>TRBJ1-5|TRBV2|.|few
TGTGCCAGCAGGCGAGGGGGGGATCAGCCCCAGCATTTT
CASRRGGDQPQHF
>TRBJ1-1|TRBV12-3/TRBV12-4|.|.
TGTGCCAGCAGTTTGGCCTCGAACACTGAAGCTTTCTTT
CASSLASNTEAFF
>TRBJ2-1|TRBV12-5|.|many
TGTGCTAGTGGTTTGGTACCCCCTAATGAGCAGTTCTTC
CASGLVPPNEQFF
>TRBJ1-6|TRBV13|.|.
TGTGCCAGCAGCAAACGACTATTGGGAGAGTATAATTCACCCCTCCACTTT
CASSKRLLGEYNSPLHF
>TRBJ2-7|TRBV6-5|.|once
TGTGCCAGCAGTTTAGCAGGAGGGGGGCTCTCCTACGAGCAGTACTTC
CASSLAGGGLSYEQYF
>TRBJ1-2|TRBV11-2|TRBD1|few
TGTGCCAGCAGCTTGGGGGGACAGGGGAACTATGGCTACACCTTC
CASSLGGQGNYGYTF
>TRBJ1-1|TRBV3-1/TRBV3-2|TRBD1|.
TGTGCCAGCAGCCGATGGATAGGGACAGGTGAAGGGAACACTGAAGCTTTCTTT
CASSRWIGTGEGNTEAFF
>TRBJ2-3|TRBV30|.|.
TGTGCCTGGAGTGGAGGGGTGCCAGATACGCAGTATTTT
CAWSGGVPDTQYF
>TRBJ2-5|TRBV3-1/TRBV3-2|TRBD1|.
TGTGCCAGCAGCAAAAGGACAGGGGGCGCAGGGACCCAGTACTTC
CASSKRTGGAGTQYF
>TRBJ1-1|TRBV7-8|.|.
TGTGCCAGCAGCCGACTAGGACGGAGCCTTATGAACACTGAAGCTTTCTTT
CASSRLGRSLMNTEAFF
>TRBJ1-2|TRBV19|.|.
TGTGCCAGTAGTAGTGCCTATGGCTACACCTTC
CASSSAYGYTF
>TRBJ2-1|TRBV30|TRBD1|.
TGTGCCTGGAGATACCGGGACAGGGCGGGGAATGAGCAGTTCTTC
CAWRYRDRAGNEQFF
>TRBJ2-7|TRBV5-1|TRBD2|.
TGCGCCAGCAGCTCGGGACTAGCGGGAAGCGAGCAGTACTTC
CASSSGLAGSEQYF
>TRBJ2-1|TRBV2|TRBD2|.
TGTGCCAGCAGTGAAATTAGCGGGACCAATGAGCAGTTCTTC
CASSEISGTNEQFF
>TRBJ1-2|TRBV29-1|TRBD1|.
TGCAGCGTTGGGGACAGGGGGACTAGCGGTGACACCTTC
CSVGDRGTSGDTF
>TRBJ2-1|TRBV30|TRBD2|few
TGTGCCTGGAATCTGAAACTAGCGGTACACAATGAGCAGTTCTTC
CAWNLKLAVHNEQFF
>TRBJ1-2|TRBV9|.|.
TGTGCCAGCAGCGTAGCCGGGGGGCATAACTATGGCTACACCTTC
CASSVAGGHNYGYTF
>TRBJ2-7|TRBV11-3|TRBD2|.
TGTGCCAGCAGCTTAGGGACTAGTGGCGGCCACGAGCAGTACTTC
CASSLGTSGGHEQYF
>TRBJ2-4|TRBV28|TRBD2|.
TGTGCCAGCAGTTTCTTGAGCGGGGGGAAAATCAAAAACATTCAGTACTTC
CASSFLSGGKIKNIQYF
>TRBJ2-7|TRBV12-3/TRBV12-4|.|.
TGTGCCAGCAGTTTTGGGGGAGTGGACGAGCAGTACTTC
CASSFGGVDEQYF
>TRBJ1-5|TRBV6-5|TRBD1|.
TGTGCCAGCAGTATTCCGGGACAGGGGGCTCAGCCCCAGCATTTT
CASSIPGQGAQPQHF
>TRBJ1-2|TRBV10-3|TRBD1|.
TGTGCCATCAGGAACAGGGGACAAAACTATGGCTACACCTTC
CAIRNRGQNYGYTF
>TRBJ2-7|TRBV18|.|.
TGTGCCAGCACACCAAATAGCAACGAGCAGTACTTC
CASTPNSNEQYF